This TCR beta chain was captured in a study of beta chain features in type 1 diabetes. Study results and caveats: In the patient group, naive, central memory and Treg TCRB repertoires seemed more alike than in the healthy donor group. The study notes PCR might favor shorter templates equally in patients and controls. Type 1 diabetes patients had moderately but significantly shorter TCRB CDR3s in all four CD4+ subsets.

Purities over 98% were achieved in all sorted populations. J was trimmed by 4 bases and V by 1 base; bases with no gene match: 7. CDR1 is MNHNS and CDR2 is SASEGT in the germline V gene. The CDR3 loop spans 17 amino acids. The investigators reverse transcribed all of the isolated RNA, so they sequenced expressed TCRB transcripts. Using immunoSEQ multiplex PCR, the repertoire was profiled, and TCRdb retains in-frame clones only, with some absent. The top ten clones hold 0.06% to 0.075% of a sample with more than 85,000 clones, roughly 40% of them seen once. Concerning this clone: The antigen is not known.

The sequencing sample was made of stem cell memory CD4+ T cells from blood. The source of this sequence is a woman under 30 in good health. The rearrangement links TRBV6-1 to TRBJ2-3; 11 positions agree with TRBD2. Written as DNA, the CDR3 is TGTGCCAGCAGTGAAGGTCGACTAGCGGGGAAACCAGATACGCAGTATTTT. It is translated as CASSEGRLAGKPDTQYF.